The T cell receptor beta chain under discussion was sequenced for a study of shared clonotypes between healthy human individuals. Study results and caveats: The sole specimen, blood, was sampled, and tissue repertoires likely differ.

On this clone itself: What it binds is not known.

The CDR3 covers 17 residues. Looked up from germline, CDR1 is SGDLS and CDR2 is YYNGEE. V was pared by 5 bases and J by 5 bases, with 14 bases of the junction left unmatched. The test was conducted at deep level. Per the original data handling: Filtering differed since immunoSEQ provided only junctions, with no quality scores. Sequencing was performed with immunoSEQ multiplex PCR; in TCRdb, only in-frame clones are kept and a portion is missing. The V and J calls and the clone size are those of that table, but D and trimming were determined from the DNA. The sample yields 400,000 to 550,000 clones, 65% to 80% seen once.

The receptor was isolated from a woman between 35 and 50 years old in good health. Some clones in this sample may be carry-over from other donors' samples. What was sequenced was PBMCs. V and J are TRBV9 and TRBJ2-2, with 8 bases fitting TRBD2. The CDR3 coding sequence is TGTGCCAGCAGGTCCCGAGCGGGAGATCCTATAACCGGGGAGCTGTTTTTT. Residues: CASRSRAGDPITGELFF.